One sample yielded the 27 T cell receptor beta chains listed below, sequenced in a study of T-cell reconstitution after alpha-beta-depleted transplantation in children. Researchers prepared the TCRbeta library using unique molecular identifiers, the study reports. TCRdb reprocessed the PCR reads with MiXCR, giving one entry per CDR3 protein. The sample has 200,000 to 250,000 distinct CDR3 sequences, approximately 6.9% seen once. The sample here was PBMCs, taken before TCRalphabeta/CD19-depleted stem cell transplant. All receptors derive from a boy between 2 and 10 years old with acute lymphoblastic leukemia, due to receive a stem cell transplant.

This clonotype was observed at least ten times. V gene TRBV4-2 combines with J gene TRBJ2-1; no firm D call. Germline-derived CDR1 and CDR2 are LGHNA and YNFKEQ. The germline V and J ends were trimmed by 0 bases and 9 bases, with 6 bases remaining between them. The CDR3 runs 12 residues. CDR3 in amino acids: CASSQENFEQFF. DNA for the CDR3: TGTGCCAGCAGCCAAGAAAATTTTGAGCAGTTCTTC.

This clonotype was recorded many times. The chain carries TRBV7-2 and TRBJ2-3, with 12 bases aligning to TRBD2. The CDR3 is made up of 15 amino acids. Germline V lookup: CDR1 SGHTA, CDR2 FQGNSA. The V segment lost 5 bases and the J segment 6 bases; nucleotides outside the gene matches: 6. CDR3 amino acids: CASSQRTSGDDTQYF. CDR3 DNA sequence: TGTGCCAGCAGCCAGCGGACTAGCGGGGATGATACGCAGTATTTT.

The sample holds a few counts of this clonotype. The J gene is TRBJ2-1, the V gene TRBV5-6; D uncertain. The CDR3 is made up of 12 amino acids. Germline V gene sequence: CDR1 SGHDT, CDR2 YYEEEE. V was cut by 7 bases and J by 9 bases, with 14 bases left in between. Here the CDR3 reads CASQFGDVEQFF. The CDR3, as DNA: TGTGCCAGCCAGTTTGGAGACGTTGAGCAGTTCTTC.

This clonotype came up a few times. The chain is built from TRBV7-9 and TRBJ2-5; D not certain. The V gene lost 3 bases and the J gene lost 3 bases, with 11 bases spanning the gap. Germline lookup yields CDR1 SEHNR and CDR2 FQNEAQ (reference sequence). The CDR3 runs to 14 residues. The CDR3 DNA sequence: TGTGCCAGCAGCTTTAGGAGCGCAGAAGAGACCCAGTACTTC. Translating it yields CASSFRSAEETQYF.

This chain connects TRBV6-5 to TRBJ1-3, with D unclear. Trimming stripped 0 bases from V and 4 bases from J, with 13 bases between. Germline CDR1 is MNHEY and CDR2 is SVGAGI. The CDR3 consists of 16 residues. CDR3 amino acids: CASSYSRHGKGNTIYF. The CDR3 DNA reads as TGTGCCAGCAGTTACTCGCGACATGGGAAGGGAAACACCATATATTTT.

There are a few counts of this clonotype. The chain links TRBV7-9 to TRBJ1-1, with D perhaps matching TRBD1 (6 bases). Trimming cost V 3 bases and J 10 bases, with 15 bases left between them. Germline V gene data show CDR1 as SEHNR and CDR2 as FQNEAQ (reference sequence). This CDR3 comprises 13 residues. The CDR3 reads CASSFRSLGAAFF. In DNA form, the CDR3 reads TGTGCCAGCAGCTTCAGGTCATTGGGGGCAGCTTTCTTT.

This clonotype showed up just a few times. The chain couples TRBV20-1 to TRBJ1-4, with a weak D call TRBD1 (5 bases). The germline V gene has CDR1 DFQATT and CDR2 SNEGSKA (reference sequence). CDR3 length: 16 residues. V dropped 0 bases and J dropped 6 bases, with 17 bases sitting between them. This chain's CDR3 is CSARDLRTLGDEKLFF. The CDR3, as DNA: TGCAGTGCTAGAGATTTAAGGACACTTGGGGATGAAAAACTGTTTTTT.

This clonotype appeared a few times. The V call is TRBV28, the J call TRBJ2-7; 8 bases are shared with TRBD2. Trimming took 6 bases from V and 5 from J; bases not matched to a gene: 9. The CDR3 covers 14 residues. Germline assignment: CDR1 MDHEN and CDR2 SYDVKM. The CDR3 region has the DNA TGTGCCAGCAGAGGTCCCGGGACTAGTCACGAGCAGTACTTC. Residues: CASRGPGTSHEQYF.

The chain is built from TRBV12-3 or TRBV12-4 and TRBJ1-1; the D is unclear. V was cut by 6 bases and J by 2 bases, with 7 bases left in between. The CDR3 sequence is 12 residues long. The CDR3 DNA follows: TGTGCCAGCAGCGGATTTAACACTGAAGCTTTCTTT. Encoded protein: CASSGFNTEAFF.

This clonotype has a handful of counts. V gene TRBV7-9 combines with J gene TRBJ1-3; D is ambiguous. Trimming took 1 base from V and 6 from J, leaving 4 bases between them. The length of the CDR3 is 12 residues. Germline CDR1 and CDR2: SEHNR and FQNEAQ (reference sequence). CDR3 sequence: CASSLDVNTIYF. CDR3 bases: TGTGCCAGCAGCTTAGACGTAAACACCATATATTTT.

The gene calls are TRBV5-1 and TRBJ2-5, with TRBD2 matching 9 bases. This CDR3 region has 16 residues. Germline V lookup: CDR1 SGHRS, CDR2 YFSETQ. V was clipped by 4 bases and J by 1 base; unmatched bases: 8. CDR3 protein: CASSHSLAGSQETQYF. DNA of the CDR3: TGCGCCAGCAGCCACTCACTAGCGGGCTCCCAAGAGACCCAGTACTTC.

This clonotype appeared many times. The rearrangement uses TRBV18 and TRBJ2-3; 8 nucleotides agree with TRBD2. J lost 6 bases, V lost 7 bases, and 9 bases had no gene match. This CDR3 has 14 amino acids. In germline, CDR1 is KGHSH, CDR2 LQKENI. The CDR3 nucleotides are TGTGCCAGCTGGCATTCACTAGCGGACGATACGCAGTATTTT. Its protein product is CASWHSLADDTQYF.

This clonotype appeared many times. The chain carries TRBV12-3 or TRBV12-4 and TRBJ2-7, with 12 bases that match TRBD2. Trimming took 6 bases from V and 0 from J; bases not matched to a gene: 3. The CDR3 spans 15 residues. The DNA of the CDR3 is TGTGCCAGCAGCCTGACTAGCGGGAGCTCCTACGAGCAGTACTTC. Protein product: CASSLTSGSSYEQYF.

This chain links TRBV20-1 with TRBJ2-5; D uncertain. Germline CDR1 reads DFQATT; CDR2 reads SNEGSKA (reference sequence). There are 10 residues in the CDR3. The ends were cut back, 8 bases at V and 5 bases at J, with 9 bases in the middle. The DNA for the CDR3 is TGCAGTATGCTAGGGGAGACCCAGTACTTC. Translated: CSMLGETQYF.

This clonotype was observed many times. The V gene is TRBV7-9, the J gene TRBJ2-3, with D unresolved. Trimming stripped 5 bases from V and 0 bases from J, with 9 bases between. From germline, CDR1 is SEHNR and CDR2 FQNEAQ (reference sequence). The CDR3 sequence is 14 residues long. The CDR3 DNA is TGTGCCAGCAGCCCCGGTGGCAGCACAGATACGCAGTATTTT. Translating it yields CASSPGGSTDTQYF.

This clonotype was detected ten times or more. V and J are TRBV6-5 and TRBJ2-5, with no clear D. V was shortened by 0 bases and J by 5 bases, with 7 bases between the two germline ends. Germline lookup yields CDR1 MNHEY and CDR2 SVGAGI. This CDR3 has 13 residues. DNA for the CDR3: TGTGCCAGCAGTTACTCGATGTTGGAGACCCAGTACTTC. Amino acids: CASSYSMLETQYF.

This clonotype came up many times. V usage is TRBV10-3 and J usage is TRBJ1-3, with D possibly matching TRBD1 (5 bases). V shed 7 bases and J shed 0 bases, with 13 bases lying between them. This CDR3 comprises 15 residues. The V gene's germline CDR1 is ENHRY and CDR2 SYGVKD. CDR3 DNA: TGTGCCATCACCGGAGGGGCCTCCTCTGGAAACACCATATATTTT. Translating it yields CAITGGASSGNTIYF.

Worth noting for this clonotype: A read error may account for a junction end that differs from germline. This chain links TRBV15 with TRBJ2-1; TRBD1 or TRBD2 may be the D gene (7 bases each). The CDR3 length is 13 residues. Germline V lookup: CDR1 LNHNV, CDR2 YYDKDF (reference sequence). The CDR3 bases are TGTGCCAGCAGCAGGGGGGGGGGAAATGAGCAGTTCTTC. Translated: CASSRGGGNEQFF. Complete variable domain (other parts from reference TRBV15 and TRBJ2-1): DAMVIQNPRYQVTQFGKPVTLSCSQTLNHNVMYWYQQKSSQAPKLLFHYYDKDFNNEADTPDNFQSRRPNTSFCFLDIRSPGLGDTAMYLCASSRGGGNEQFFGPGTRLTVL.

This clonotype was observed a few times. V and J are TRBV20-1 and TRBJ2-5; TRBD2 agrees at 8 bases. From germline, CDR1 is DFQATT and CDR2 SNEGSKA (reference sequence). The CDR3 is 16 residues long. With V trimmed by 3 bases and J by 2 bases, 11 bases remained unmatched. The CDR3 DNA reads TGCAGTGCTAGCCGAGAACTAGCGGAAGAACAAGAGACCCAGTACTTC. Amino acids: CSASRELAEEQETQYF.

This chain joins TRBV20-1 and TRBJ2-1; possibly TRBD2 for D (5 bases). This CDR3 comprises 12 residues. Trimming stripped 2 bases from V and 10 bases from J, with 12 bases between. Germline loops: CDR1 DFQATT, CDR2 SNEGSKA (reference sequence). Here the CDR3 DNA reads TGCAGTGCTAGATCCGGGGTCGGGGAGCAGTTCTTC. It codes for CSARSGVGEQFF.

In this sample, this clonotype turned up many times. The rearrangement links TRBV5-6 to TRBJ2-1, with 8 bases that match TRBD2. This CDR3 has 16 residues. Trimming took 4 bases from V and 4 from J; bases not matched to a gene: 10. The germline V gene encodes CDR1 SGHDT and CDR2 YYEEEE. CDR3 bases: TGTGCCAGCAGCCCCACTAGCGGCCTAATGTACAATGAGCAGTTCTTC. Translating gives CASSPTSGLMYNEQFF.

The chain links TRBV5-4 to TRBJ2-3; 10 nucleotides agree with TRBD2. CDR1 and CDR2 (germline): SGHNT, YYREEE (reference sequence). The CDR3 length is 15 residues. V gave up 4 bases and J gave up 3 bases; unmatched junction bases: 5. This CDR3 reads CASSNRAGGTDTQYF. DNA of the CDR3: TGTGCCAGCAGCAATCGAGCGGGGGGGACAGATACGCAGTATTTT.

This clonotype has at least ten counts. The chain employs TRBV7-8 and TRBJ2-1, with TRBD1 as a possible D gene (6 bases). V was trimmed by 5 bases and J by 6 bases, leaving 14 bases between them. Germline CDR1 SGHVS, CDR2 FQNEAQ. The CDR3 covers 14 residues. Here the CDR3 reads CASSRKTGSNEQFF. The CDR3 bases are TGTGCCAGCAGCCGAAAAACAGGGTCCAATGAGCAGTTCTTC.

This clonotype was counted at least ten times. The chain carries TRBV12-3 or TRBV12-4 and TRBJ2-5; 14 bases match TRBD2. CDR3 length equals 16 residues. V trimming: 5 bases; J trimming: 3 bases; junction bases outside the gene matches: 5. In nucleotides, the CDR3 is TGTGCCAGCAGTCCTCCGGGACTAGCGGGGGAAGAGACCCAGTACTTC. Amino acids: CASSPPGLAGEETQYF.

This clonotype was counted at least ten times. This chain joins TRBV28 and TRBJ2-7; 7 bases match TRBD1. The V gene end was trimmed by 2 bases and the J gene end by 3 bases; junction bases not matched to a gene: 1. CDR3 length: 13 residues. Per germline, CDR1 MDHEN and CDR2 SYDVKM. Here the CDR3 DNA reads TGTGCCAGCAGTTTAACAGGGGTCTACGAGCAGTACTTC. It encodes CASSLTGVYEQYF.

There are many counts of this clonotype. The chain carries TRBV7-9 and TRBJ2-3, with D uncertain. V was pared by 5 bases and J by 1 base, with 10 bases between. The length of the CDR3 is 14 residues. Germline values: CDR1 SEHNR, CDR2 FQNEAQ (reference sequence). CDR3: CASSVMVGTDTQYF. DNA of the CDR3: TGTGCCAGCAGCGTGATGGTTGGCACAGATACGCAGTATTTT.

This clonotype showed up many times. This chain connects TRBV5-5 to TRBJ1-5, with 10 bases fitting TRBD1. The CDR3 loop spans 15 amino acids. The V gene's germline CDR1 is SGHKS and CDR2 YYEKEE (reference sequence). Germline trimming cut 3 bases from V and 7 bases from J; bases unmatched to any gene: 7. The CDR3 DNA follows: TGTGCCAGCAGCTCCGCCGGGACAGGGGACCAGCCCCAGCATTTT. It encodes CASSSAGTGDQPQHF.